The 10 T cell receptor beta chains given below trace back to one sample, sequenced in a study of blood T cell repertoires in COVID-19 (dated by TCRdb to about 2020). The library was made by the immunoSEQ multiplex PCR assay. The immuneACCESS repertoire file appears here via TCRdb, limited to in-frame rearrangements. These files lack a portion of the clones; in checked studies, under half of the deficit traces to unresolved V genes, and the cause of the others is not known. The sample contains some 280,000 clones, 89% of them found a single time. The top ten hold 0.85% to 1% of the sample. Sequencing was carried out using peripheral blood. All receptors come from a middle-aged woman who had recovered from COVID-19.

V is TRBV27 and J is TRBJ2-5; 12 bases agree with TRBD2. The junction had 14 bases not matched to a gene; V was cut back by 5 bases and J by 4 bases. Germline values: CDR1 MNHEY, CDR2 SMNVEV (reference sequence). The CDR3 extends over 18 amino acids. CDR3: CASSPAPRTSGTGETQYF. The CDR3 DNA is TGTGCCAGCAGTCCCGCCCCCAGGACTAGCGGGACTGGAGAGACCCAGTACTTC.

The chain has TRBV2 and TRBJ2-7; 11 positions agree with TRBD2. V lost 6 bases, J lost 7 bases, and 20 bases stayed unmatched. The CDR3 contains 18 residues. In germline, CDR1 is SNHLY, CDR2 FYNNEI. The CDR3 DNA reads TGTGCCAGCAGCCATCCACTACTAGCGGGAGTAGGGGTGGGGGAGCAGTACTTC. It codes for CASSHPLLAGVGVGEQYF.

The rearrangement links TRBV6-5 to TRBJ2-3, with D possibly TRBD2 on 5 matching bases. The CDR3 is made up of 15 amino acids. The ends were cut back, 2 bases at V and 3 bases at J, with 12 bases in the middle. The germline V gene has CDR1 MNHEY and CDR2 SVGAGI. The CDR3 spells CASSYEGLSTDTQYF. The CDR3 coding sequence is TGTGCCAGCAGTTACGAGGGTTTAAGTACAGATACGCAGTATTTT.

The rearrangement links TRBV27 to TRBJ2-7, with a weak D call TRBD1 (5 bases). The germline V gene encodes CDR1 MNHEY and CDR2 SMNVEV (reference sequence). Trimming removed 4 bases from V and 3 bases from J, with 10 bases in between. The length of the CDR3 is 13 residues. The CDR3 spells CASSSTVRYEQYF. The CDR3 nucleotides are TGTGCCAGCAGTTCGACAGTCCGCTACGAGCAGTACTTC.

CDR3 DNA sequence: TGCAGTGCTCAGTGGGGAAACACCATATATTTT. As protein: CSAQWGNTIYF. V and J are TRBV20-1 and TRBJ1-3; D uncertain. V was cut by 5 bases and J by 4 bases, with 6 bases left in between. The germline gives CDR1 DFQATT, CDR2 SNEGSKA (reference sequence). The CDR3 loop spans 11 amino acids.

The rearrangement uses TRBV30 and TRBJ2-1; 10 positions agree with TRBD2. The CDR3 has 13 amino acids. With 0 bases clipped from V and 10 bases from J, the junction kept 3 bases outside the gene matches. Germline values: CDR1 GTSNPN, CDR2 SVGIG (reference sequence). The CDR3 DNA follows: TGTGCCTGGAGTGTAGCGGGGGGGGGCGAGCAGTTCTTC. This encodes CAWSVAGGGEQFF.

The V call is TRBV25-1, the J call TRBJ1-1; perhaps TRBD1 as D (5 bases). There are 18 residues in the CDR3. With 6 bases removed from V and 0 bases from J, the gap between germline ends came to 23 bases. CDR1 MGHDK and CDR2 SYGVNS come from the germline V gene. CDR3 region: CASRELAGGRGVNTEAFF. CDR3 sequence (DNA): TGTGCCAGCAGAGAGCTGGCGGGGGGAAGAGGCGTGAACACTGAAGCTTTCTTT.

The V gene is TRBV5-4, the J gene TRBJ1-1; possible D gene TRBD1, 6 bases. The V end was cut by 3 bases, the J end by 4 bases, with 16 bases between. The germline V gene encodes CDR1 SGHNT and CDR2 YYREEE (reference sequence). CDR3 size: 15 residues. The CDR3 protein is CASSSAKNRVTEAFF. The CDR3 nucleotides read TGTGCCAGCAGCTCAGCTAAGAACAGGGTCACTGAAGCTTTCTTT.

This chain joins TRBV30 and TRBJ1-5; D is unclear. The CDR3 totals 14 residues. Trimming cost V 3 bases and J 1 base, with 10 bases left between them. Germline V gives CDR1 GTSNPN, CDR2 SVGIG (reference sequence). The CDR3 DNA follows: TGTGCCTGGAGGGGCTCGGGGAGCAATCAGCCCCAGCATTTT. Translating gives CAWRGSGSNQPQHF.

The chain is built from TRBV3-1 (or the pseudogene TRBV3-2) and TRBJ1-1; TRBD1 is a possible D gene (6 bases). CDR1 is LGHDT, CDR2 YNNKEL, per germline (reference sequence). The V and J ends lost 1 base and 4 bases respectively, with 16 bases between them. The CDR3 covers 16 residues. CDR3 loop: CASSQGSSLRGTEAFF. Written as DNA, the CDR3 is TGTGCCAGCAGCCAAGGTAGTTCACTCAGGGGCACTGAAGCTTTCTTT.